This T cell receptor (beta chain) was profiled in a study of T cell repertoires in cytomegalovirus infection. Study overall: A matching HLA type, together with CMV infection, was signaled by public TCR beta signatures.

Germline V gene lookup returns CDR1 SGHAT and CDR2 FQNNGV. The CDR3 length is 16 residues. V gave up 2 bases and J gave up 3 bases; unmatched junction bases: 9. A few counts support this clonotype. Antigen unknown. Study results and caveats: Cumulative public TCR beta family frequency identified CMV carriers with the relevant HLA. Dominating the ex vivo response were TCR beta clonotypes that were CMV-specific and HLA-C-restricted.

MiXCR, run by TCRdb on the reads, gives a single entry per CDR3 protein. The sample includes hundreds of thousands of distinct CDR3 sequences, less than 25% of them seen just once. This TCR derives from a human donor in good health (CMV status not recorded). Some clones in this sample may be carry-over from other donors' samples. The sequenced sample consisted of CD8+ T cells from PBMCs. The gene calls are TRBV11-2 and TRBJ1-1; the match to TRBD1 covers 7 bases. CDR3 nucleotide sequence: TGTGCCAGCAGCTTAACGGGAGGGGGCGGCTACACTGAAGCTTTCTTT. Translating it yields CASSLTGGGGYTEAFF.